These 3 T cell receptor beta chains were all obtained from the same sample, sequenced in a study of radiation and T cells in renal cell carcinoma. Sequencing was performed with immunoSEQ multiplex PCR; in TCRdb, only in-frame clones are kept and a portion is missing. The sample holds about 13,000 clones; roughly a third are singletons and the top ten take approximately 15%. Treatment: 15 Gy SBRT to primary tumor, nephrectomy 4 weeks later. Sample: tumor tissue, taken from a patient whose treatment included radiotherapy and nephrectomy. These receptors came from a man aged 60 to 69 with renal cell carcinoma.

The chain couples TRBV6-1 to TRBJ1-2; TRBD1 aligns across 7 bases. The CDR3 has 15 amino acids. The germline V gene has CDR1 MNHNS and CDR2 SASEGT. V gave up 2 bases and J gave up 3 bases; unmatched junction bases: 6. For the CDR3, the DNA is TGTGCCAGCAGTGAACCGACAGGGTTTTACTATGGCTACACCTTC. This gives the protein CASSEPTGFYYGYTF.

This clone was recorded many times. The chain couples TRBV15 to TRBJ2-1; D not certain. CDR1 is LNHNV and CDR2 is YYDKDF in the germline V gene (reference sequence). Trimming stripped 1 base from V and 5 bases from J, with 9 bases between. The CDR3 loop spans 14 amino acids. The CDR3 DNA is TGTGCCACCAGCAGAGCGGGCAGCCACAATGAGCAGTTCTTC. Translated: CATSRAGSHNEQFF.

V is TRBV30 and J is TRBJ1-1; D gene unclear. The ends were cut back, 0 bases at V and 7 bases at J, with 9 bases in the middle. The germline V gene has CDR1 GTSNPN and CDR2 SVGIG (reference sequence). The CDR3 is 12 residues long. The CDR3 nucleotides are TGTGCCTGGAGTGTACCGGTGGGTGAAGCTTTCTTT. Translation gives CAWSVPVGEAFF. Based on the CDR3 plus reference TRBV30 and TRBJ1-1, the full variable domain is SQTIHQWPATLVQPVGSPLSLECTVEGTSNPNLYWYRQAAGRGLQLLFYSVGIGQISSEVPQNLSASRPQDRQFILSSKKLLLSDSGFYLCAWSVPVGEAFFGQGTRLTVV.